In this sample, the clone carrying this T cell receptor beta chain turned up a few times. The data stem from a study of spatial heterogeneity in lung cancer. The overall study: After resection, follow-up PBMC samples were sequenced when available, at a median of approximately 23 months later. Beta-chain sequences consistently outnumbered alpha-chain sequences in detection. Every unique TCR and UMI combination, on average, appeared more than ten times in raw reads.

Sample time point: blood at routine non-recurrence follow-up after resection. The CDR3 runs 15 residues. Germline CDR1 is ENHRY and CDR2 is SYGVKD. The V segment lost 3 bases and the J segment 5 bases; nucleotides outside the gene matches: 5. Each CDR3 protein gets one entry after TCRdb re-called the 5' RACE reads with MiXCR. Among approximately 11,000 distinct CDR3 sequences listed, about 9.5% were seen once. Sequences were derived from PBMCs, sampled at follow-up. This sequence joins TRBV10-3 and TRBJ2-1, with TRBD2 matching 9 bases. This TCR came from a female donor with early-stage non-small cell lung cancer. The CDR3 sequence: CAISDPGLANNEQFF. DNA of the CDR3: TGTGCCATCAGTGACCCGGGACTAGCCAACAATGAGCAGTTCTTC.